This T cell receptor (beta chain) is drawn from a study of glioma-infiltrating T cells. This clonotype has only a few counts. TCR alpha and beta CDR3 regions were amplified from RNA using iRepertoire nested multiplex PCR. Each CDR3 protein gets one entry after TCRdb re-called the multiplex PCR reads with MiXCR. The sample holds roughly 350,000 distinct CDR3 sequences, about two fifths seen once. This CDR3 is 14 amino acids long. V was clipped by 1 base and J by 3 bases; unmatched bases: 2. CDR1 is LGHNA and CDR2 is YNFKEQ in the germline V gene. The origin of this receptor is a human donor with low-grade glioma or glioblastoma, undergoing nonglioma brain surgery, or in good health (not recorded which). Sequencing was carried out using glioma tissue, nonneoplastic brain tissue, or PBMCs (not recorded which). The rearrangement uses TRBV4-2 and TRBJ1-2; the match to TRBD1 covers 7 bases. The CDR3 bases are TGTGCCAGCAGCCAAGCCACAGGGGACTATGGCTACACCTTC. Encoded protein: CASSQATGDYGYTF.